This entry lists 27 T cell receptor beta chains sequenced from one sample in a study of shared clonotypes between healthy human individuals. Assay used: immunoSEQ multiplex PCR; TCRdb lists only in-frame clones, some missing. The sample contains about 1.5 million clones, 98% of which appear only once. Material: naive CD4+ T cells sorted from blood. Specified subset: CD45RA+ positively selected. Receptors originate from a man aged 25 to 40 in good health.

This clone was detected only once. The gene calls are TRBV5-1 and TRBJ2-5; D ambiguous. Germline loops: CDR1 SGHRS, CDR2 YFSETQ. Trimming shortened V by 4 bases and J by 3 bases, and 10 bases separated the two germline ends. The CDR3 length is 13 residues. CDR3 amino acids: CASSPDRKETQYF. CDR3 sequence (DNA): TGCGCCAGCAGCCCGGACCGCAAAGAGACCCAGTACTTC. The whole variable domain, remainder taken from reference TRBV5-1 and TRBJ2-5, is KAGVTQTPRYLIKTRGQQVTLSCSPISGHRSVSWYQQTPGQGLQFLFEYFSETQRNKGNFPGRFSGRQFSNSRSEMNVSTLELGDSALYLCASSPDRKETQYFGPGTRLLVL.

This clone was seen once. V usage is TRBV5-1 and J usage is TRBJ2-3; D perhaps matches TRBD2 (5 bases). V lost 6 bases and J 1 base, leaving 15 bases between the germline ends. This CDR3 has 15 residues. Germline CDR1 is SGHRS and CDR2 is YFSETQ. CDR3 DNA sequence: TGCGCCAGCAATGTTTGGGGAGTGCGCACAGATACGCAGTATTTT. Its protein product is CASNVWGVRTDTQYF.

The rearrangement links TRBV18 to TRBJ1-1; unclear D gene. V was pared by 4 bases and J by 1 base, with 13 bases between. Germline V lookup: CDR1 KGHSH, CDR2 LQKENI. The CDR3 length is 15 residues. Here the CDR3 reads CASSQLDGQNTEAFF. CDR3 in DNA: TGTGCCAGCTCACAGTTGGACGGTCAGAACACTGAAGCTTTCTTT.

The rearrangement uses TRBV2 and TRBJ2-5; TRBD1 matches 9 bases. From germline, CDR1 is SNHLY and CDR2 FYNNEI. This CDR3 spans 14 amino acids. With V trimmed by 6 bases and J by 5 bases, 7 bases remained unmatched. The CDR3 bases are TGTGCCAGCAGCAAAACAGGGGGCGTCGAGACCCAGTACTTC. It encodes CASSKTGGVETQYF.

This chain connects TRBV5-1 to TRBJ1-1, with D uncertain. This CDR3 is 13 amino acids long. The V end was cut by 4 bases, the J end by 0 bases, with 7 bases between. Germline assignment: CDR1 SGHRS and CDR2 YFSETQ. The CDR3 reads CASSEPVNTEAFF. CDR3 sequence (DNA): TGCGCCAGCAGCGAGCCAGTGAACACTGAAGCTTTCTTT.

This clone appeared once. The rearrangement joins TRBV6-4 to TRBJ1-1; perhaps TRBD1 as D (6 bases). Germline values: CDR1 MRHNA, CDR2 SNTAGT. V shed 7 bases and J shed 2 bases, with 17 bases lying between them. The CDR3 is made up of 15 amino acids. Here the CDR3 reads CASIGAGASNTEAFF. CDR3 DNA: TGTGCCAGCATCGGGGCGGGGGCATCCAACACTGAAGCTTTCTTT.

This chain joins TRBV9 and TRBJ2-7; no firm D call. The CDR3 is made up of 15 amino acids. V lost 0 bases to trimming and J lost 4 bases, with 14 bases between them. Germline CDR1 is SGDLS and CDR2 is YYNGEE. CDR3 loop: CASSVEARRGYEQYF. The CDR3 DNA sequence: TGTGCCAGCAGCGTAGAGGCTAGGCGCGGATACGAGCAGTACTTC.

The chain is built from TRBV19 and TRBJ1-1, with D unclear. This CDR3 comprises 14 residues. Germline V gene sequence: CDR1 LNHDA, CDR2 SQIVND (reference sequence). The V end lost 7 bases, the J end lost 4 bases, and 16 bases lay between the germline ends. CDR3 loop: CASTPTLRPTEAFF. The DNA of the CDR3 is TGTGCCAGTACCCCGACGCTACGGCCCACTGAAGCTTTCTTT.

The DNA of the CDR3 is TGTGCCAGCAGCATATCCCTGGGAGGGGGATCCCGCGTGCAGTACTTC. Translation: CASSISLGGGSRVQYF. The chain is built from TRBV5-5 and TRBJ2-7; TRBD2 is a possible D gene (7 bases). The V gene's germline CDR1 is SGHKS and CDR2 YYEKEE (reference sequence). The CDR3 runs 16 residues. V was clipped by 4 bases and J by 9 bases, with 26 bases between them.

V and J are TRBV15 and TRBJ1-5, with 9 bases aligning to TRBD1. This CDR3 is 19 amino acids long. Trimming at V came to 1 base and at J to 0 bases, leaving 10 bases not matched to a gene. Germline CDR1 is LNHNV and CDR2 is YYDKDF (reference sequence). This CDR3 reads CATSRGGTGNYYSNQPQHF. CDR3 DNA sequence: TGTGCCACCAGCAGAGGAGGGACAGGGAATTACTATAGCAATCAGCCCCAGCATTTT.

The rearrangement uses TRBV10-3 and TRBJ1-5, with 9 nucleotides matching TRBD1. The CDR3 contains 15 residues. CDR1 is ENHRY, CDR2 SYGVKD, per germline. After removal of 5 bases from V and 3 bases from J, the junction contained 5 bases not matched to a gene. In nucleotides, the CDR3 is TGTGCCATCAGTAGGGGACAGGGAGACAATCAGCCCCAGCATTTT. It specifies CAISRGQGDNQPQHF.

V is TRBV27 and J is TRBJ1-5; D is possibly TRBD1 (6 bases). Germline loops: CDR1 MNHEY, CDR2 SMNVEV (reference sequence). The CDR3 spans 14 residues. Trimming pared 6 bases from V and 0 bases from J, leaving 9 bases between. The CDR3, as DNA: TGTGCCAGCAGCCGGACAGATAGCAATCAGCCCCAGCATTTT. This gives the protein CASSRTDSNQPQHF.

The gene calls are TRBV4-2 and TRBJ1-2, with a weak D call TRBD1 (6 bases). The ends were cut back, 4 bases at V and 6 bases at J, with 21 bases in the middle. CDR3 length: 16 amino acids. CDR1 is LGHNA and CDR2 is YNFKEQ in the germline V gene. The CDR3 protein is CASSLRWQGQEDGYTF. CDR3 nucleotide sequence: TGTGCCAGCAGCCTAAGATGGCAGGGGCAGGAGGATGGCTACACCTTC.

V is TRBV28 and J is TRBJ2-7, with 9 bases that match TRBD2. With 2 bases clipped from V and 7 bases from J, the junction kept 6 bases outside the gene matches. From germline, CDR1 is MDHEN and CDR2 SYDVKM. This CDR3 comprises 14 residues. The DNA for the CDR3 is TGTGCCAGCAGTTTAGCGGGAGGGCCGGAAGAGCAGTACTTC. This translates into CASSLAGGPEEQYF.

The chain uses TRBV10-3 and TRBJ2-2; 11 nucleotides align to TRBD1. The V and J ends lost 10 bases and 3 bases, in that order; junction bases with no gene match: 4. CDR1 and CDR2 from the germline V gene are ENHRY and SYGVKD. This CDR3 is 14 amino acids long. CDR3: CANGDRGDTGELFF. The CDR3 DNA is TGTGCCAACGGGGACAGGGGGGACACCGGGGAGCTGTTTTTT.

This chain links TRBV5-6 with TRBJ1-5; 8 bases fit TRBD1. The length of the CDR3 is 15 residues. The V gene end was trimmed by 4 bases and the J gene end by 6 bases; junction bases not matched to a gene: 9. Germline V gene sequence: CDR1 SGHDT, CDR2 YYEEEE. The DNA for the CDR3 is TGTGCCAGCAGCCAGTACAGGGGGGTTTTTCAGCCCCAGCATTTT. It encodes CASSQYRGVFQPQHF.

The rearrangement uses TRBV7-2 and TRBJ1-2, with 8 nucleotides matching TRBD1. This CDR3 has 16 residues. Per the germline V gene, CDR1 is SGHTA and CDR2 is FQGNSA. The V gene end was trimmed by 0 bases and the J gene end by 8 bases; junction bases not matched to a gene: 11. In nucleotides, the CDR3 is TGTGCCAGCAGCTTAGCGCGGATCCAGGGGGCTACAGGCTACACCTTC. It encodes CASSLARIQGATGYTF.

V and J are TRBV5-1 and TRBJ2-2; 9 positions match TRBD1. Germline CDR1 reads SGHRS; CDR2 reads YFSETQ. J lost 6 bases, V lost 5 bases, and 5 bases had no gene match. The CDR3 covers 14 residues. CDR3 coding DNA: TGCGCCAGCAGAGGGGACAGGGACCCCGGGGAGCTGTTTTTT. It encodes CASRGDRDPGELFF.

The gene calls are TRBV5-3 and TRBJ2-6; D is uncertain. TRBV5-3 belongs to the ORF category, with a function that is uncertain. The CDR3 extends over 15 amino acids. Trimming stripped 7 bases from V and 5 bases from J, with 16 bases between. DNA for the CDR3: TGTGCCAGACCTGGTGAACAAAGTCGGGCCAACGTCCTGACTTTC. This codes for CARPGEQSRANVLTF.

Points on this clone: Other nucleotide sequences from this sample produce the same CDR3. The chain is built from TRBV6-5 and TRBJ1-1; D is uncertain. Germline CDR1 is MNHEY and CDR2 is SVGAGI. Trimming took 0 bases from V and 0 from J, leaving 5 bases between them. CDR3 size: 14 residues. The CDR3 is CASSYSRLNTEAFF. The DNA of the CDR3 is TGTGCCAGCAGTTACTCGAGGCTGAACACTGAAGCTTTCTTT.

The CDR3 coding sequence is TGTGCCAGCAGCCGGACTCCCAGTGAGCAGTTCTTC. Its protein product is CASSRTPSEQFF. V usage is TRBV14 and J usage is TRBJ2-1; possible D gene TRBD2, 5 bases. Deletions cut 4 bases from V and 9 bases from J, with 10 bases between. The CDR3 consists of 12 residues. In germline, CDR1 is SGHDN, CDR2 FVKESK.

This chain joins TRBV4-2 and TRBJ2-1, with 8 bases that match TRBD2. V was pared by 1 base and J by 8 bases, with 4 bases of the junction left unmatched. Germline CDR1 and CDR2: LGHNA and YNFKEQ. The CDR3 sequence is 14 residues long. CDR3 nucleotides: TGTGCCAGCAGCCAAGCGGGACTAGTGCATGAGCAGTTCTTC. It translates to CASSQAGLVHEQFF.

The rearrangement links TRBV27 to TRBJ2-3, with D tentatively TRBD2 (6 bases). This CDR3 is 16 amino acids long. CDR1 MNHEY and CDR2 SMNVEV come from the germline V gene (reference sequence). V shed 6 bases and J shed 2 bases, with 18 bases lying between them. Written as DNA, the CDR3 is TGTGCCAGCAGCTGGGCCACTAGCCCGATCACAGATACGCAGTATTTT. This translates into CASSWATSPITDTQYF.

V usage is TRBV6-5 and J usage is TRBJ2-7, with D possibly matching TRBD2 (5 bases). The length of the CDR3 is 11 residues. V lost 8 bases and J lost 2, with 7 bases in between. Looked up from germline, CDR1 is MNHEY and CDR2 is SVGAGI. CDR3 region: CASGSPYEQYF. CDR3 coding DNA: TGTGCCAGCGGGAGCCCCTACGAGCAGTACTTC.

This chain links TRBV7-2 with TRBJ2-7; a weak D match, TRBD2 (7 bases). The V end was cut by 5 bases, the J end by 0 bases, with 17 bases between. The CDR3 has 16 residues. Germline V gives CDR1 SGHTA, CDR2 FQGNSA. The CDR3 DNA is TGTGCCAGCAGCGAGGGAGGGTGGGGACACTCCTACGAGCAGTACTTC. Translated: CASSEGGWGHSYEQYF.

This chain links TRBV28 with TRBJ1-1; D may be TRBD1 (5 bases). The CDR3 is 15 residues long. Germline loops: CDR1 MDHEN, CDR2 SYDVKM. The germline V and J ends were trimmed by 5 bases and 2 bases, with 15 bases remaining between them. This CDR3 is CASSIGTVRNTEAFF. In DNA, the CDR3 is TGTGCCAGCAGTATTGGGACGGTTCGCAACACTGAAGCTTTCTTT.

The gene calls are TRBV12-5 and TRBJ2-5; the D gene could be TRBD1 or TRBD2 (5 bases each). Germline assignment: CDR1 LGHNT and CDR2 FRNRAP. V was shortened by 6 bases and J by 4 bases, with 15 bases between the two germline ends. This CDR3 has 14 residues. The CDR3 DNA sequence: TGTGCTAGTGGCAGGGACCGCTTGGGAGAGACCCAGTACTTC. Its protein is CASGRDRLGETQYF.